The present T cell receptor beta chain was sequenced within a study of T cell responses to AZD1222 COVID-19 vaccine. Sequencing was performed with immunoSEQ multiplex PCR; in TCRdb, only in-frame clones are kept and a portion is missing. The sample contains about 120,000 clones, around 90% of which appear only once. Comments on this clone: Its specificity is not known.

The study's findings and limits: Researchers report vaccine-associated CD4 TCRs spanning spike, with dominance at 160-218 and 743-854. Repertoires were sampled only after the peak T cell response. Most donors were white British and more were female, and clonal diversity was possibly underestimated.

The receptor comes from an adult in good health. The input for sequencing was peripheral blood, taken on day 0 of AZD1222 vaccination.

The CDR3 DNA is TGTGCCAGTAGTACCGTAACTTCTAGCGGGAGGGCCGGCGGGGAGCTGTTTTTT. It codes for CASSTVTSSGRAGGELFF. This chain uses TRBV19 with TRBJ2-2, with TRBD2 matching over 12 bases. This CDR3 has 18 amino acids. Losses at the gene ends were 4 bases for V and 7 bases for J; bases not matched to a gene: 13. Per the germline V gene, CDR1 is LNHDA and CDR2 is SQIVND (reference sequence).